The following is a TCR beta chain sequence with its context. Original processing methods: Nucleated cell number was recorded as an estimate derived from reference gene primer amplification. Data came from immunoSEQ multiplex PCR; TCRdb stores just in-frame clones and leaves some out. V, J and clone size reflect that table, while D and trimming were determined from the DNA. The sample has fewer than 130,000 clones; 80% to 90% are singletons. The CDR3 spans 14 residues. Trimming cost V 3 bases and J 3 bases; bases outside gene matches: 7. Per the germline V gene, CDR1 is DFQATT and CDR2 is SNEGSKA (reference sequence). The sample originates from a study of blood T cell repertoires in COVID-19. As for the study in general: The study drew acute and convalescent COVID-19 samples from the United States, Italy and Spain. Sample material is recorded as cDNA or gDNA derived from T cells, B-cell-depleted T cells, or PBMCs.

The sample taken for sequencing was peripheral blood. The gene calls are TRBV20-1 and TRBJ1-1; 7 positions agree with TRBD1. This receptor was taken from a woman aged 55-75 years with acute or convalescent COVID-19. In DNA, the CDR3 is TGCAGTGCTAGTTACCCCAGGGGGGACACTGAAGCTTTCTTT. Residues: CSASYPRGDTEAFF.